This T cell receptor beta chain was recovered during a study of early T cells in non-severe SARS-CoV-2 infection. Background on the study: Chains from this unsorted whole-blood bulk RNA could not be paired. Study-level findings and limits: Lookups in VDJdb leaned toward anti-spike CD8 responses and missed private and CD4 specificities.

Each cDNA molecule carried a unique molecular identifier. MiXCR, run by TCRdb on the 5' RACE reads, gives a single entry per CDR3 protein. The sample has approximately 66,000 distinct CDR3 sequences, over 10% seen once. CDR3 length: 15 residues. Trimming shortened V by 1 base and J by 3 bases, and 12 bases separated the two germline ends. CDR1 is LGHDT, CDR2 YNNKEL, per germline (reference sequence). Details on this clonotype: Its antigen is not known.

The sequenced sample consisted of whole blood. The receptor was derived from an adult who was a healthcare worker with PCR-confirmed SARS-CoV-2 infection or an uninfected control (not recorded which). This chain joins TRBV3-1 and TRBJ2-5; TRBD2 is a possible D gene (5 bases). This CDR3 is CASSQGVLGEETQYF. The DNA of the CDR3 is TGTGCCAGCAGCCAAGGGGTCTTGGGAGAAGAGACCCAGTACTTC.